This T cell receptor beta chain originates from a study of CD8 T cells in ankylosing spondylitis. Findings and caveats of the study: Within peripheral blood, clones linked to disease were CD8+ and relatively rare. The authors reported significant enrichment of disease-linked clones in matched ankylosing spondylitis synovial fluid. Both synovial fluid and blood in reactive arthritis had previously been reported to carry some motif variants. About 8 highly homologous variants made up a TCR beta motif, and this motif appeared characteristic of ankylosing spondylitis blood.

This clonotype was seen ten or more times. What it binds is not known. Germline assignment: CDR1 MDHEN and CDR2 SYDVKM. Trimming shortened V by 11 bases and J by 5 bases, and 16 bases separated the two germline ends. This CDR3 is built from 12 residues. A quantitative 5'-RACE method, one with molecular barcodes, was used to make TCR beta libraries. TCRdb re-called the 5' RACE reads through MiXCR, storing one row per CDR3 protein. This table has about 330,000 distinct CDR3 sequences, roughly 8% appearing once. V is TRBV28 and J is TRBJ2-7; a possible D gene is TRBD1 (6 bases). Sequencing used blood, either unsorted or a sorted T cell fraction (not recorded which). The sequence came from a male donor with ankylosing spondylitis. Here the CDR3 DNA reads TGTGCCGCCTGGGACAAACCCAACGAGCAGTACTTC. Residues: CAAWDKPNEQYF.